What follows are 25 T cell receptor beta chains derived from one specimen sequenced in a study of T cell responses to AZD1222 COVID-19 vaccine. TCRdb's table, derived via immunoSEQ multiplex PCR, lists solely in-frame clones and lacks some. The table includes about 97,000 clones, about 89% detected once. Material: peripheral blood, obtained on day 0 of AZD1222 vaccination. These receptors all stem from an adult in good health.

The chain uses TRBV10-3 and TRBJ2-7; TRBD2 agrees at 14 bases. CDR1 and CDR2 from the germline V gene are ENHRY and SYGVKD. V was clipped by 0 bases and J by 0 bases; unmatched bases: 1. There are 17 residues in the CDR3. The CDR3 DNA reads TGTGCCATCAGTGAGTCGACTAGCGGGAGGGCCTCCTACGAGCAGTACTTC. Its translation is CAISESTSGRASYEQYF.

The table lists this clone with a count of one. V is TRBV9 and J is TRBJ1-1; D is uncertain. The V gene's germline CDR1 is SGDLS and CDR2 YYNGEE. V shed 0 bases and J shed 8 bases, with 11 bases lying between them. This CDR3 is built from 13 residues. The DNA of the CDR3 is TGTGCCAGCAGCGTAGATGGCAGGCCGGAAGCTTTCTTT. Protein: CASSVDGRPEAFF.

For this clone: A read error may account for a junction end that differs from germline. The genes are TRBV7-9 and TRBJ2-7; perhaps D is TRBD1 or TRBD2 (6 bases each). The CDR3 is 14 residues long. From germline, CDR1 is SEHNR and CDR2 FQNEAQ (reference sequence). The CDR3 reads CASSLVGGSSEQYF. For the CDR3, the DNA is TGTGCCAGCAGCTTAGTAGGGGGGTCCTCCGAGCAGTACTTC.

The chain joins TRBV7-2 to TRBJ2-2; TRBD2 aligns across 8 bases. Per germline, CDR1 SGHTA and CDR2 FQGNSA. Unmatched junction bases numbered 7, after V lost 4 bases and J lost 6 bases. The CDR3 is 15 residues long. The CDR3 loop reads CASSSPGLGAGELFF. The CDR3 DNA reads TGTGCCAGCAGCTCGCCGGGACTAGGCGCCGGGGAGCTGTTTTTT.

This clone was picked up one time. The chain links TRBV6-6 to TRBJ1-4, with a weak D call TRBD1 (5 bases). Trimming cost V 6 bases and J 8 bases, with 13 bases left between them. There are 13 residues in the CDR3. Germline V gene lookup returns CDR1 MNHNY and CDR2 SVGAGI (reference sequence). The CDR3 region has the DNA TGTGCCAGCAGCCCTTGGGGGGAAGAAAAACTGTTTTTT. As protein: CASSPWGEEKLFF.

This clone has more than one count but fewer than ten. The chain couples TRBV6-1 to TRBJ2-5, with TRBD2 matching 11 bases. Germline CDR1 is MNHNS and CDR2 is SASEGT. J gave up 5 bases and V 1 base, and 6 bases lay outside the gene matches. The CDR3 is made up of 16 amino acids. The CDR3 sequence: CASSEGASGGLETQYF. In nucleotides, the CDR3 is TGTGCCAGCAGTGAAGGGGCTAGCGGGGGGCTGGAGACCCAGTACTTC.

V and J are TRBV4-1 and TRBJ2-2; possible D gene TRBD2, 6 bases. With 1 base removed from V and 6 bases from J, the gap between germline ends came to 18 bases. The CDR3 is 17 amino acids. Germline V gives CDR1 MGHRA, CDR2 YSYEKL. The CDR3 reads CASSQAPFQTGAGELFF. The CDR3 DNA follows: TGCGCCAGCAGCCAAGCCCCCTTTCAAACGGGGGCCGGGGAGCTGTTTTTT.

The CDR3 spells CSVEDPRRYEQYF. CDR3 nucleotides: TGCAGCGTTGAAGACCCCAGGAGATACGAGCAGTACTTC. The V call is TRBV29-1, the J call TRBJ2-7; D unresolved. The CDR3 extends over 13 amino acids. The V end lost 0 bases, the J end lost 4 bases, and 10 bases lay between the germline ends. Germline CDR1 SQVTM, CDR2 ANQGSEA.

The chain recombines TRBV5-6 with TRBJ2-5; TRBD2 matches at 7 bases. CDR1 and CDR2 from the germline V gene are SGHDT and YYEEEE. V lost 0 bases to trimming and J lost 2 bases; unmatched junction nucleotides: 1. This CDR3 contains 14 residues. The CDR3 nucleotides are TGTGCCAGCAGCTTGGTGGGGGGGCAAGAGACCCAGTACTTC. This encodes CASSLVGGQETQYF.

DNA for the CDR3: TGTGCCACCCATAGCGGGGGGAGCTACGAGCAGTACTTC. Protein: CATHSGGSYEQYF. The rearrangement uses TRBV7-8 and TRBJ2-7; 10 nucleotides line up with TRBD2. V trimming: 10 bases; J trimming: 3 bases; junction bases outside the gene matches: 6. Germline CDR1 SGHVS, CDR2 FQNEAQ. This CDR3 has 13 amino acids.

V and J are TRBV28 and TRBJ1-4; D gene uncertain. The germline V and J ends were trimmed by 6 bases and 4 bases, with 12 bases remaining between them. Per germline, CDR1 MDHEN and CDR2 SYDVKM. CDR3 length: 14 residues. The CDR3 sequence is CASSLTENNEKLFF. DNA for the CDR3: TGTGCCAGCAGCCTGACGGAGAATAATGAAAAACTGTTTTTT.

The table lists this clone with a few counts. The chain couples TRBV6-5 to TRBJ2-7; D remains unclear. V lost 0 bases and J 3 bases, leaving 6 bases between the germline ends. Per the germline V gene, CDR1 is MNHEY and CDR2 is SVGAGI. This CDR3 contains 13 residues. CDR3: CASSYSGIYEQYF. Here the CDR3 DNA reads TGTGCCAGCAGTTACTCGGGGATCTACGAGCAGTACTTC.

This chain uses TRBV18 with TRBJ1-5; a weak D match, TRBD1 (5 bases). V shed 1 base and J shed 3 bases, with 10 bases lying between them. The CDR3 is 15 residues long. Germline CDR1 KGHSH, CDR2 LQKENI. The CDR3 region is CASSPRDGTNQPQHF. The CDR3 bases are TGTGCCAGCTCACCACGGGACGGCACCAATCAGCCCCAGCATTTT.

The chain employs TRBV28 and TRBJ1-4; no clear D. This CDR3 is built from 16 residues. Germline-derived CDR1 and CDR2 are MDHEN and SYDVKM. Trimming stripped 5 bases from V and 4 bases from J, with 17 bases between. The CDR3 coding sequence is TGTGCCAGCAGTCCCTCTCAAGCGGCCTATAATGAAAAACTGTTTTTT. This translates into CASSPSQAAYNEKLFF.

The chain recombines TRBV5-1 with TRBJ2-1; D unresolved. V was trimmed by 2 bases and J by 7 bases, leaving 7 bases between them. Germline CDR1 reads SGHRS; CDR2 reads YFSETQ. CDR3 length: 12 amino acids. The CDR3 sequence: CASSFASNEQFF. CDR3 DNA sequence: TGCGCCAGCAGCTTTGCCAGTAATGAGCAGTTCTTC.

The chain couples TRBV19 to TRBJ2-1; TRBD1 matches 9 bases. CDR1 and CDR2 from the germline V gene are LNHDA and SQIVND (reference sequence). The V and J ends lost 10 bases and 7 bases, in that order; junction bases with no gene match: 11. The CDR3 length is 14 residues. The CDR3: CATEGGTGRNEQFF. As DNA, the CDR3 is TGTGCCACCGAGGGGGGGACAGGGAGGAATGAGCAGTTCTTC. The variable domain in full, completed from reference TRBV19 and TRBJ2-1, reads DGGITQSPKYLFRKEGQNVTLSCEQNLNHDAMYWYRQDPGQGLRLIYYSQIVNDFQKGDIAEGYSVSREKKESFPLTVTSAQKNPTAFYLCATEGGTGRNEQFFGPGTRLTVL.

The gene calls are TRBV3-1 (or the pseudogene TRBV3-2) and TRBJ2-1; D call uncertain. The CDR3 is 11 amino acids. In germline, CDR1 is LGHDT, CDR2 YNNKEL (reference sequence). The V end was cut by 4 bases, the J end by 5 bases, with 3 bases between. CDR3 protein: CASSLNNEQFF. The CDR3, as DNA: TGTGCCAGCAGCCTCAACAATGAGCAGTTCTTC.

This chain links TRBV2 with TRBJ2-3; 14 bases are shared with TRBD2. The V gene end was trimmed by 7 bases and the J gene end by 4 bases; junction bases not matched to a gene: 4. The CDR3 has 15 residues. Germline V gene data show CDR1 as SNHLY and CDR2 as FYNNEI. The CDR3 is CASNLGLAGADTQYF. In nucleotides, the CDR3 is TGTGCCAGCAATTTGGGACTAGCGGGAGCAGATACGCAGTATTTT. The full variable domain, in which reference TRBV2 and TRBJ2-3 provide the parts outside the CDR3, is EPEVTQTPSHQVTQMGQEVILRCVPISNHLYFYWYRQILGQKVEFLVSFYNNEISEKSEIFDDQFSVERPDGSNFTLKIRSTKLEDSAMYFCASNLGLAGADTQYFGPGTRLTVL.

This chain connects TRBV28 to TRBJ1-1; the D is unclear. The germline V gene has CDR1 MDHEN and CDR2 SYDVKM. This CDR3 is 15 amino acids long. Trimming removed 5 bases at V and 11 bases at J, with 24 bases between. The CDR3 spells CASSPQYKAEGDAFF. DNA of the CDR3: TGTGCCAGCAGTCCCCAATATAAGGCCGAGGGTGACGCTTTCTTT.

This sequence joins TRBV5-1 and TRBJ1-4; D gene ambiguous. Germline V lookup: CDR1 SGHRS, CDR2 YFSETQ. V was trimmed by 1 base and J by 0 bases, leaving 10 bases between them. The CDR3 totals 16 residues. DNA for the CDR3: TGCGCCAGCAGCTTGCGAGTTCTGACAACTAATGAAAAACTGTTTTTT. It encodes CASSLRVLTTNEKLFF.

The rearrangement joins TRBV5-4 to TRBJ2-2; D not certain. Germline CDR1 is SGHNT and CDR2 is YYREEE (reference sequence). Trimming pared 4 bases from V and 1 base from J, leaving 8 bases between. The CDR3 length is 14 residues. CDR3 DNA sequence: TGTGCCAGCAGCCCAGCACTGAACACCGGGGAGCTGTTTTTT. Encoded protein: CASSPALNTGELFF. Full variable domain (remainder filled in from reference TRBV5-4 and TRBJ2-2): ETGVTQSPTHLIKTRGQQVTLRCSSQSGHNTVSWYQQALGQGPQFIFQYYREEENGRGNFPPRFSGLQFPNYSSELNVNALELDDSALYLCASSPALNTGELFFGEGSRLTVL.

The chain links TRBV7-2 to TRBJ1-5, with D uncertain. The V gene's germline CDR1 is SGHTA and CDR2 FQGNSA. This CDR3 comprises 15 residues. The germline V and J ends were trimmed by 6 bases and 3 bases, with 15 bases remaining between them. For the CDR3, the DNA is TGTGCCAGCAGTCTAGATGGACGGACCAATCAGCCCCAGCATTTT. Its translation: CASSLDGRTNQPQHF.

The J gene is TRBJ1-5, the V gene TRBV12-3 or TRBV12-4, with a weak D call TRBD1 (6 bases). The CDR3 loop spans 13 amino acids. With 8 bases removed from V and 0 bases from J, the gap between germline ends came to 8 bases. CDR3 protein: CASRGGSNQPQHF. The CDR3 DNA reads TGTGCCAGCCGAGGGGGTAGCAATCAGCCCCAGCATTTT.

V is TRBV5-1 and J is TRBJ2-2; D gene unclear. The germline V gene encodes CDR1 SGHRS and CDR2 YFSETQ. Trimming pared 2 bases from V and 7 bases from J, leaving 9 bases between. This CDR3 has 13 amino acids. The CDR3 DNA reads TGCGCCAGCAGCTTTGAGAGTGGCGGGGAGCTGTTTTTT. This translates into CASSFESGGELFF.

The chain couples TRBV27 to TRBJ1-5, with D tentatively TRBD1 (6 bases). Trimming took off 4 bases at V and 6 bases at J, with 16 bases between the two ends. The CDR3 contains 15 residues. From germline, CDR1 is MNHEY and CDR2 SMNVEV (reference sequence). CDR3 nucleotide sequence: TGTGCCAGCAGTTCCATACAGGGATTGAGTCAGCCCCAGCATTTT. Protein sequence: CASSSIQGLSQPQHF.